The 21 T cell receptor beta chains listed next were all sequenced from one sample in a study of neoadjuvant anti-PD-1 for oral cavity cancer. TCRdb's copy holds only in-frame clones and misses some; the assay was immunoSEQ multiplex PCR. The sample consists of around 13,000 clones, roughly three quarters of them appearing once. Time point of the sample: after neoadjuvant nivolumab, at surgical resection. The input for sequencing was PBMCs, taken after nivolumab (anti-PD-1) treatment. These receptors all come from a person between 40 and 80 years old with oral cavity squamous cell carcinoma.

The V and J genes are TRBV5-1 and TRBJ2-7; 10 bases are a match to TRBD2. The germline V gene has CDR1 SGHRS and CDR2 YFSETQ. V trimming: 5 bases; J trimming: 4 bases; junction bases outside the gene matches: 9. The CDR3 runs to 15 residues. In DNA form, the CDR3 reads TGCGCCAGCAGTCCTGGTGTTAGCGGGAGGTACGAGCAGTACTTC. It codes for CASSPGVSGRYEQYF.

The table lists this clone with a few counts. The J gene is TRBJ2-1, the V gene TRBV1; the table's D call, TRBD2, has no DNA check behind it. TRBV1 is a pseudogene locus. This CDR3 comprises 18 residues. The DNA for the CDR3 is TGCACCAGCAGCCAAGATTCCCATGTAGCGAACCCCTCCCTTGAGCAGTTCTTC. This gives the protein CTSSQDSHVANPSLEQFF.

The chain couples TRBV28 to TRBJ2-7; 11 nucleotides agree with TRBD2. CDR1 and CDR2 (germline): MDHEN, SYDVKM. The CDR3 spans 15 residues. With V trimmed by 1 base and J by 3 bases, 2 bases remained unmatched. The DNA for the CDR3 is TGTGCCAGCAGTTTATTAGCGGGAGGGAACTACGAGCAGTACTTC. Translating gives CASSLLAGGNYEQYF.

The CDR3 nucleotides are TGTGCCAGTAGTTCGCCAGGACAGGGAAAAGCTTTCTTT. Encoded protein: CASSSPGQGKAFF. The chain links TRBV19 to TRBJ1-1; 8 bases line up with TRBD1. Losses at the gene ends were 5 bases for V and 9 bases for J; bases not matched to a gene: 8. The length of the CDR3 is 13 residues. CDR1 and CDR2 from the germline V gene are LNHDA and SQIVND (reference sequence).

The chain is built from TRBV6-1 and TRBJ2-2; D is ambiguous. Germline lookup yields CDR1 MNHNS and CDR2 SASEGT. V dropped 4 bases and J dropped 0 bases, with 6 bases sitting between them. The CDR3 contains 14 residues. CDR3: CASSGPANTGELFF. For the CDR3, the DNA is TGTGCCAGCAGTGGCCCAGCGAACACCGGGGAGCTGTTTTTT.

This clone was recorded a few times. This chain joins TRBV7-9 and TRBJ2-3; D call uncertain. The V gene lost 5 bases and the J gene lost 6 bases, with 15 bases spanning the gap. This CDR3 is built from 14 residues. Germline V CDR1 and CDR2: SEHNR, FQNEAQ (reference sequence). The CDR3 DNA reads as TGTGCCAGCAGCCAAGGGCTCTCCCTGGATACGCAGTATTTT. Residues: CASSQGLSLDTQYF.

The rearrangement uses TRBV10-1 and TRBJ2-5, with D perhaps TRBD1 or TRBD2 (5 bases each). Trimming pared 6 bases from V and 4 bases from J, leaving 15 bases between. This CDR3 is 14 amino acids long. Germline-derived CDR1 and CDR2 are WNHNN and SYGVQD (reference sequence). CDR3 DNA sequence: TGCGCCAGCAGCGGGTCCGCTGGGGGAGAGACCCAGTACTTC. Protein: CASSGSAGGETQYF.

The chain employs TRBV19 and TRBJ1-5; D is ambiguous. The germline gives CDR1 LNHDA, CDR2 SQIVND (reference sequence). The ends were cut back, 5 bases at V and 4 bases at J, with 15 bases in the middle. The CDR3 is 15 residues long. As DNA, the CDR3 is TGTGCCAGTAGTCCGGGGAGGTTGGGGAATCAGCCCCAGCATTTT. Amino acids: CASSPGRLGNQPQHF. The variable domain in full, with the rest retrieved from reference TRBV19 and TRBJ1-5, is DGGITQSPKYLFRKEGQNVTLSCEQNLNHDAMYWYRQDPGQGLRLIYYSQIVNDFQKGDIAEGYSVSREKKESFPLTVTSAQKNPTAFYLCASSPGRLGNQPQHFGDGTRLSIL.

This CDR3 reads CAWSHYSNQPQHF. Here the CDR3 DNA reads TGTGCCTGGAGTCACTATAGCAATCAGCCCCAGCATTTT. The chain couples TRBV30 to TRBJ1-5; D not resolved. Per germline, CDR1 GTSNPN and CDR2 SVGIG (reference sequence). The CDR3 is made up of 13 amino acids. V dropped 2 bases and J dropped 0 bases, with 5 bases sitting between them.

This chain links TRBV29-1 with TRBJ1-2; 7 nucleotides agree with TRBD1. CDR3 length: 14 residues. Germline loops: CDR1 SQVTM, CDR2 ANQGSEA. V trimming: 6 bases; J trimming: 2 bases; junction bases outside the gene matches: 9. This CDR3 is CSVGKGRGNYGYTF. The CDR3 coding sequence is TGCAGCGTGGGGAAGGGCAGGGGGAACTATGGCTACACCTTC.

The CDR3 nucleotides read TGTGCCTGGAGTGTTGGGACTTATCCTAACCCCCTCCACTTT. Residues: CAWSVGTYPNPLHF. The chain links TRBV30 to TRBJ1-6; TRBD1 might be the D (5 bases). Between the trimmed V and J ends, which lost 0 bases and 13 bases, there was a span of 16 bases. CDR1 and CDR2 from the germline V gene are GTSNPN and SVGIG (reference sequence). There are 14 residues in the CDR3.

This clone was detected a few times. This chain joins TRBV6-1 and TRBJ1-3, with D possibly being TRBD1 (5 bases). The CDR3 runs 14 residues. The ends were cut back, 5 bases at V and 4 bases at J, with 12 bases in the middle. CDR1 and CDR2 (germline): MNHNS, SASEGT. This CDR3 reads CASSLAGLGNTIYF. DNA of the CDR3: TGTGCCAGCAGTTTGGCAGGGTTAGGAAACACCATATATTTT.

V usage is TRBV10-2 and J usage is TRBJ2-1, with 9 bases matching TRBD2. The CDR3 contains 15 residues. From germline, CDR1 is WSHSY and CDR2 SAAADI. Germline trimming cut 6 bases from V and 7 bases from J; bases unmatched to any gene: 10. The CDR3: CASRPSGTSRNEQFF. CDR3 DNA sequence: TGCGCCAGCAGACCTAGCGGGACTAGCAGGAATGAGCAGTTCTTC.

The chain employs TRBV25-1 and TRBJ2-6; D uncertain. Germline values: CDR1 MGHDK, CDR2 SYGVNS. Trimming took 6 bases from V and 0 from J, leaving 12 bases between them. This CDR3 spans 16 amino acids. The CDR3 region has the DNA TGTGCCAGCAGAGGGCCGCAATACTCTGGGGCCAACGTCCTGACTTTC. It specifies CASRGPQYSGANVLTF.

The chain couples TRBV14 to TRBJ2-7, with D perhaps TRBD1 or TRBD2 (5 bases each). V was cut by 0 bases and J by 5 bases, with 8 bases left in between. The CDR3 loop spans 13 amino acids. The germline CDR1 and CDR2 sequences are SGHDN and FVKESK. The CDR3 DNA is TGTGCCAGCAGCCAAGATTTGGGACACGAGCAGTACTTC. This encodes CASSQDLGHEQYF.

This clone came up once. This chain connects TRBV4-1 to TRBJ2-7; 7 nucleotides agree with TRBD2. Looked up from germline, CDR1 is MGHRA and CDR2 is YSYEKL. This CDR3 region has 13 residues. Losses at the gene ends were 6 bases for V and 5 bases for J; bases not matched to a gene: 7. This CDR3 reads CASRQLGGNEQYF. The CDR3 nucleotides are TGCGCCAGCAGACAACTGGGGGGGAACGAGCAGTACTTC.

The chain employs TRBV6-5 and TRBJ2-7; D gene uncertain. Trimming stripped 3 bases from V and 4 bases from J, with 10 bases between. The CDR3 is 13 residues long. The germline V gene encodes CDR1 MNHEY and CDR2 SVGAGI. The DNA of the CDR3 is TGTGCCAGCAGTTATATTCCGAGTTACGAGCAGTACTTC. Its translation: CASSYIPSYEQYF.

The gene calls are TRBV13 and TRBJ1-4; 10 nucleotides match TRBD1. CDR3 length: 16 amino acids. CDR1 PRHDT and CDR2 FYEKMQ come from the germline V gene (reference sequence). V lost 2 bases, J lost 6 bases, and 6 bases stayed unmatched. CDR3: CASSLKEGTGDEKLFF. Written as DNA, the CDR3 is TGTGCCAGCAGCTTAAAGGAGGGGACAGGGGATGAAAAACTGTTTTTT.

This rearrangement joins TRBV5-6 to TRBJ1-3; 9 bases line up with TRBD1. The CDR3 is 14 residues long. Germline CDR1 SGHDT, CDR2 YYEEEE. V lost 3 bases and J lost 4; bases outside the gene matches: 2. CDR3 protein: CASSYTGGGNTIYF. Written as DNA, the CDR3 is TGTGCCAGCAGCTATACAGGGGGCGGAAACACCATATATTTT.

This clone was detected only a few times. The CDR3 coding sequence is TGCGCCAGCAGCCAAGATCTTGTGGGGAATTCACCCCTCCACTTT. Translated, it gives CASSQDLVGNSPLHF. The J gene is TRBJ1-6, the V gene TRBV4-1; D is unresolved. Trimming shortened V by 0 bases and J by 7 bases, and 10 bases separated the two germline ends. CDR1 is MGHRA and CDR2 is YSYEKL in the germline V gene. This CDR3 region has 15 residues.

V usage is TRBV6-1 and J usage is TRBJ2-7; TRBD1 agrees at 8 bases. V shed 10 bases, J shed 2 bases, and the junction held 13 bases outside the gene matches. There are 15 residues in the CDR3. Germline V gene data show CDR1 as MNHNS and CDR2 as SASEGT. The CDR3 bases are TGTGCCACCTCGGAGTTCGGACAGGGAGCCTACGAGCAGTACTTC. Encoded protein: CATSEFGQGAYEQYF.